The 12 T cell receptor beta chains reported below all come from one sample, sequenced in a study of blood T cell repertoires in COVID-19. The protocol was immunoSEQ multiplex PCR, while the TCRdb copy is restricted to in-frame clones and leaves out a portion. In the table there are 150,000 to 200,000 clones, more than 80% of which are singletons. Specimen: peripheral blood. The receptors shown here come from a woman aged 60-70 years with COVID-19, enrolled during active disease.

This chain's CDR3 is CASSLEGRGDGYTF. The CDR3 DNA sequence: TGCGCCAGCAGCTTGGAAGGGAGAGGCGATGGCTACACCTTC. The chain recombines TRBV5-1 with TRBJ1-2; D ambiguous. The V end was cut by 0 bases, the J end by 6 bases, with 12 bases between. Germline CDR1 and CDR2: SGHRS and YFSETQ. The CDR3 is made up of 14 amino acids.

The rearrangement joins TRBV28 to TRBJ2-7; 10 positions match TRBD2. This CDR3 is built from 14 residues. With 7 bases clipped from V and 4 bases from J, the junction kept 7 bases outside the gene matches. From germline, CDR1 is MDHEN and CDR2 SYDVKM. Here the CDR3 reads CASIQRGGTYEQYF. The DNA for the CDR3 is TGTGCCAGCATCCAGCGGGGGGGCACATACGAGCAGTACTTC.

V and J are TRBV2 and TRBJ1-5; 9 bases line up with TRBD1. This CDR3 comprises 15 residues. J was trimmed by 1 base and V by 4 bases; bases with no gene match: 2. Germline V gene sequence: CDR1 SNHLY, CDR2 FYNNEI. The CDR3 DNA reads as TGTGCCAGCAGTGGGACAGGGGTGAGCAATCAGCCCCAGCATTTT. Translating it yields CASSGTGVSNQPQHF.

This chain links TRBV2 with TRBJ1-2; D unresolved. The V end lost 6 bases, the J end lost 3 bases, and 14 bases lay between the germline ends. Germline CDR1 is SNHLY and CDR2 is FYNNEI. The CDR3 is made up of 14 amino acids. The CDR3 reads CASSLGAQDYGYTF. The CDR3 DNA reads TGTGCCAGCAGCTTGGGCGCCCAGGACTATGGCTACACCTTC.

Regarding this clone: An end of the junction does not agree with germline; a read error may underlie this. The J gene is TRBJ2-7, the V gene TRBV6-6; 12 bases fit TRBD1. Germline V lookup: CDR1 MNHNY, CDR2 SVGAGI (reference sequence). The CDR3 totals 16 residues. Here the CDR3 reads CASSATGTGGSNEQYF. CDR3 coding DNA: TGTGCCAGCAGCGCAACCGGGACAGGGGGCTCCAACGAGCAGTACTTC.

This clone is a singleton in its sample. For the CDR3, the DNA is TGTGCCAGTAGCCCCCGGTCTGGGGCCAACGTCCTGACTTTC. Translation: CASSPRSGANVLTF. The genes are TRBV19 and TRBJ2-6, with unresolved D. The CDR3 spans 14 residues. The V end was cut by 6 bases, the J end by 1 base, with 7 bases between. CDR1 and CDR2 (germline): LNHDA, SQIVND (reference sequence).

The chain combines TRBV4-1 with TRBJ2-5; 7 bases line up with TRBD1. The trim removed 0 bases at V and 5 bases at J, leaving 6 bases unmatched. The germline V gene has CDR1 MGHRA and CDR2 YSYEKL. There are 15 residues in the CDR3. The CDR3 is CASSQDEGARETQYF. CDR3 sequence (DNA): TGCGCCAGCAGCCAAGATGAGGGGGCGCGGGAGACCCAGTACTTC.

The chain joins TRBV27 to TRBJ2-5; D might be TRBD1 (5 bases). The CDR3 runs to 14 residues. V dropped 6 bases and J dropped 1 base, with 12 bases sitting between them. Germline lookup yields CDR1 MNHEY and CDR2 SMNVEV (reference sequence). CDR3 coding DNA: TGTGCCAGCAGCTTAAAGGGGTCCCAAGAGACCCAGTACTTC. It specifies CASSLKGSQETQYF.

This CDR3 reads CASSPPSGGAEQYF. The CDR3 DNA sequence: TGTGCCAGCTCACCGCCGTCCGGGGGGGCCGAGCAGTACTTC. The chain employs TRBV18 and TRBJ2-7; 8 nucleotides match TRBD2. With V trimmed by 3 bases and J by 6 bases, 7 bases remained unmatched. Germline values: CDR1 KGHSH, CDR2 LQKENI. The CDR3 has 14 residues.

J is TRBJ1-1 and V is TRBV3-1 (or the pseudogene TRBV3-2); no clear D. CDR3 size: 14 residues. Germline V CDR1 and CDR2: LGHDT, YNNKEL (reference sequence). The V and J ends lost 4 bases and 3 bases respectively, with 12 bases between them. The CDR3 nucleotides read TGTGCCAGCAGCCCCTTTAGAGGGCACACTGAAGCTTTCTTT. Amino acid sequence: CASSPFRGHTEAFF.

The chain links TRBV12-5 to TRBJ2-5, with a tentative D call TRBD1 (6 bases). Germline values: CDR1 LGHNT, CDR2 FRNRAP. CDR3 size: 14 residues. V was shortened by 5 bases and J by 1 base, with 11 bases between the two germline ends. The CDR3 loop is CASGAMTGQETQYF. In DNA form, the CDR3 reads TGTGCTAGTGGTGCTATGACAGGCCAAGAGACCCAGTACTTC. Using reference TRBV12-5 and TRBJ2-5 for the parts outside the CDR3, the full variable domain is DARVTQTPRHKVTEMGQEVTMRCQPILGHNTVFWYRQTMMQGLELLAYFRNRAPLDDSGMPKDRFSAEMPDATLATLKIQPSEPRDSAVYFCASGAMTGQETQYFGPGTRLLVL.

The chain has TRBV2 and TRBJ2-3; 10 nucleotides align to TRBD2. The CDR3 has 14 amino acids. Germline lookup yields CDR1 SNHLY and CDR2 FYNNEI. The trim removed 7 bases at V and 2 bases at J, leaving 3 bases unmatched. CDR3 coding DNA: TGTGCCAGCAATCTAGCGGGGGACACAGATACGCAGTATTTT. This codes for CASNLAGDTDTQYF.